This TCR beta chain was found in a study of blood T cell repertoires in COVID-19. Overall study: T cells, B-cell-depleted T cells, or PBMCs provided the cDNA or gDNA that served as material.

The study recruited people aged roughly 18 to 95 years across around 23 US areas. Clinical history as reported by participants underpinned cohort assignment. The CDR3 is 17 amino acids. The germline V and J ends were trimmed by 1 base and 0 bases, with 13 bases remaining between them. Germline lookup yields CDR1 SGHTA and CDR2 FQGTGA. Method: immunoSEQ multiplex PCR; TCRdb's copy keeps in-frame clones and lacks some. This table has around 220,000 clones, about 84% appearing once. This clone appeared a few times. This clonotype was sampled from a middle-aged woman with acute COVID-19. The chain employs TRBV7-3 and TRBJ1-5; D perhaps matches TRBD1 (6 bases). The sample taken for sequencing was PBMCs or T cells enriched from blood (not recorded which). This chain's CDR3 is CASSLKGGSLSNQPQHF. CDR3 sequence (DNA): TGTGCCAGCAGCTTAAAGGGGGGGTCACTTAGCAATCAGCCCCAGCATTTT.